This T cell receptor beta chain is drawn from a study of shared clonotypes between healthy human individuals. This CDR3 is 14 amino acids long. Germline V CDR1 and CDR2: SEHNR, FQNEAQ (reference sequence). J gave up 10 bases and V 5 bases, and 8 bases lay outside the gene matches. Original analysis: Owing to the provision of junction-only sequences devoid of quality scores by immunoSEQ, filtering differed. Produced via immunoSEQ multiplex PCR; TCRdb's table is partial and in-frame only. V and J calls and clone size are copied from that table; D and trimming were computed from the DNA. The repertoire holds around 2.5 million clones, roughly 93% seen once, with about 0.39% in the top ten.

This clonotype was obtained from a man between 18 and 35 years old in good health. Some clones in this sample may be carry-over from other donors' samples. Sequenced: naive CD4+ T cells from PBMCs. Subset described: CD45RA+ positively selected. V and J are TRBV7-9 and TRBJ2-4; 10 bases are a match to TRBD1. The CDR3 loop is CASSPRDRGRIQYF. The CDR3 DNA is TGTGCCAGCAGCCCCCGGGACAGGGGTAGGATTCAGTACTTC.